These 17 T cell receptor beta chains share one sample of origin, sequenced in a study of blood T cell repertoires in COVID-19. Sequenced by immunoSEQ multiplex PCR; TCRdb stores in-frame clones only, minus some. Of approximately 90,000 clones in the sample, about 76% are singletons; the top ten hold 24%. The sample comprised peripheral blood. The receptors stem from a human donor in a cohort sampled during active COVID-19.

Written as DNA, the CDR3 is TGTGCCAGCAGCTTAGGGAGCGGCGATGAGCAGTTCTTC. Amino acids: CASSLGSGDEQFF. The chain links TRBV11-3 to TRBJ2-1, with D possibly TRBD2 on 5 matching bases. Germline loops: CDR1 SGHNT, CDR2 YENEEA. This CDR3 contains 13 residues. V dropped 1 base and J dropped 8 bases, with 9 bases sitting between them.

Only one count was recorded for this clone. The chain recombines TRBV30 with TRBJ1-3; no definite D call. The ends were cut back, 4 bases at V and 3 bases at J, with 7 bases in the middle. This CDR3 contains 12 residues. From germline, CDR1 is GTSNPN and CDR2 SVGIG (reference sequence). The CDR3 loop reads CAWISGGNTIYF. The CDR3 DNA follows: TGTGCCTGGATCAGCGGTGGAAACACCATATATTTT.

The gene calls are TRBV24-1 and TRBJ1-5; no definite D call. This CDR3 region has 13 residues. In germline, CDR1 is KGHDR, CDR2 SFDVKD. V dropped 9 bases and J dropped 2 bases, with 10 bases sitting between them. The CDR3, as DNA: TGTGCCACCGCGGGAGGTGGCAATCAGCCCCAGCATTTT. This codes for CATAGGGNQPQHF.

This chain joins TRBV6-5 and TRBJ2-5, with a tentative D call TRBD2 (5 bases). Germline values: CDR1 MNHEY, CDR2 SVGAGI. The CDR3 loop spans 15 amino acids. V shed 0 bases and J shed 1 base, with 9 bases lying between them. CDR3 sequence reads: CASSYSGSTQETQYF. The CDR3, as DNA: TGTGCCAGCAGTTACTCGGGGAGCACCCAAGAGACCCAGTACTTC.

The chain joins TRBV7-2 to TRBJ2-6; D uncertain. V shed 7 bases and J shed 4 bases, with 5 bases lying between them. CDR1 and CDR2 from the germline V gene are SGHTA and FQGNSA. The CDR3 contains 12 residues. CDR3 sequence: CASTTGANVLTF. As DNA, the CDR3 is TGTGCCAGCACTACGGGGGCCAACGTCCTGACTTTC.

This chain uses TRBV6-5 with TRBJ1-3; possible D gene TRBD1, 5 bases. The CDR3 is 13 residues long. Trimming took 8 bases from V and 0 from J, leaving 8 bases between them. Germline V gene lookup returns CDR1 MNHEY and CDR2 SVGAGI. The DNA of the CDR3 is TGTGCCAGCTCCCAGGGCTCTGGAAACACCATATATTTT. Encoded protein: CASSQGSGNTIYF.

The rearrangement uses TRBV9 and TRBJ2-1, with D possibly matching TRBD2 (5 bases). The CDR3 is made up of 17 amino acids. The V end was cut by 2 bases, the J end by 0 bases, with 15 bases between. Per germline, CDR1 SGDLS and CDR2 YYNGEE. The CDR3 nucleotides are TGTGCCAGCAGCGTGGACCAAGCGGCCAGCTCCTACAATGAGCAGTTCTTC. Its translation is CASSVDQAASSYNEQFF.

The V and J genes are TRBV28 and TRBJ2-7; no clear D. Germline-derived CDR1 and CDR2 are MDHEN and SYDVKM. The V end was cut by 7 bases, the J end by 4 bases, with 17 bases between. The CDR3 contains 14 residues. DNA of the CDR3: TGTGCCAGCACCACCGCCGGGTCCTCATACGAGCAGTACTTC. This encodes CASTTAGSSYEQYF.

The V call is TRBV25-1, the J call TRBJ2-6; D may be TRBD2 (6 bases). The CDR3 has 17 residues. The V gene lost 4 bases and the J gene lost 0 bases, with 13 bases spanning the gap. Germline V CDR1 and CDR2: MGHDK, SYGVNS. The CDR3 DNA sequence: TGTGCCAGCAGTGGGGACCCGGGGGTCTCTGGGGCCAACGTCCTGACTTTC. The encoded protein is CASSGDPGVSGANVLTF.

This sequence joins TRBV19 and TRBJ1-5; 10 nucleotides match TRBD1. The length of the CDR3 is 17 residues. Germline trimming cut 3 bases from V and 0 bases from J; bases unmatched to any gene: 5. Germline lookup yields CDR1 LNHDA and CDR2 SQIVND (reference sequence). Here the CDR3 reads CASSMPGTGDSNQPQHF. CDR3 nucleotide sequence: TGTGCCAGTAGTATGCCAGGGACAGGGGATAGCAATCAGCCCCAGCATTTT.

The rearrangement joins TRBV11-2 to TRBJ2-5; D is possibly TRBD1 (5 bases). The germline gives CDR1 SGHAT, CDR2 FQNNGV. Trimming took 4 bases from V and 3 from J, leaving 15 bases between them. The CDR3 extends over 15 amino acids. As DNA, the CDR3 is TGTGCCAGCAGCTCCTACCTAGACAGAGAAGAGACCCAGTACTTC. It translates to CASSSYLDREETQYF.

The CDR3 DNA reads as TGCGCCAGCAGCTTCGGGGGGGCGCCCACTGAAGCTTTCTTT. It yields the protein CASSFGGAPTEAFF. The genes are TRBV5-1 and TRBJ1-1; D might be TRBD1 (6 bases). Germline V CDR1 and CDR2: SGHRS, YFSETQ. The CDR3 is 14 amino acids. V lost 2 bases and J 4 bases, leaving 12 bases between the germline ends.

The V gene is TRBV6-5, the J gene TRBJ2-1; 12 bases agree with TRBD2. The CDR3 extends over 14 amino acids. Trimming removed 7 bases from V and 11 bases from J; junction bases left unmatched: 9. CDR1 and CDR2 (germline): MNHEY, SVGAGI. The CDR3 nucleotides read TGTGCCAGCACGTCGTCTAGCGGGAGGGGTAAGCAGTTCTTC. This encodes CASTSSSGRGKQFF.

The CDR3 sequence: CASSLTGAETQYF. Here the CDR3 DNA reads TGTGCCAGCAGCCTAACAGGGGCCGAGACCCAGTACTTC. The genes are TRBV5-6 and TRBJ2-5; 7 nucleotides line up with TRBD1. The germline V gene has CDR1 SGHDT and CDR2 YYEEEE. With V trimmed by 4 bases and J by 5 bases, 5 bases remained unmatched. The CDR3 loop spans 13 amino acids.

The rearrangement joins TRBV2 to TRBJ1-1; TRBD1 matches 7 bases. Germline V lookup: CDR1 SNHLY, CDR2 FYNNEI. With 7 bases clipped from V and 8 bases from J, the junction kept 10 bases outside the gene matches. This CDR3 spans 13 amino acids. The CDR3 spells CASNNNRGAEAFF. The CDR3 nucleotides read TGTGCCAGCAACAATAACAGGGGCGCCGAAGCTTTCTTT.

The rearrangement uses TRBV4-2 and TRBJ2-7; 11 bases fit TRBD2. The ends lost 4 bases at V and 1 base at J; junction bases unmatched: 12. This CDR3 contains 18 residues. CDR1 is LGHNA and CDR2 is YNFKEQ in the germline V gene. CDR3 coding DNA: TGTGCCAGCAGCCGGGACCCCGGGACTAGCGGACTATCCTACGAGCAGTACTTC. It encodes CASSRDPGTSGLSYEQYF.

This chain connects TRBV7-8 to TRBJ2-7; 9 bases align to TRBD1. The CDR3 runs to 14 residues. V dropped 5 bases and J dropped 3; count of bases not matched to a gene: 5. CDR1 and CDR2 (germline): SGHVS, FQNEAQ. CDR3 residues: CASSPRTGDYEQYF. In DNA, the CDR3 is TGTGCCAGCAGCCCACGGACAGGGGACTACGAGCAGTACTTC.